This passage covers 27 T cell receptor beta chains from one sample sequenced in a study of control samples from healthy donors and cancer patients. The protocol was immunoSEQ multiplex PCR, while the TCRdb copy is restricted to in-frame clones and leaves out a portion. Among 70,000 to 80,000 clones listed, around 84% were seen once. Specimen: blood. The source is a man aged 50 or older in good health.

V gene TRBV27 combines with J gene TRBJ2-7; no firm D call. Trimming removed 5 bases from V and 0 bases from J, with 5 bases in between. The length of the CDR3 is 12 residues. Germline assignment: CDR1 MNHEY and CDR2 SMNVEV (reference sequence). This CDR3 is CASSGSSYEQYF. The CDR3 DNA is TGTGCCAGCAGTGGTAGCTCCTACGAGCAGTACTTC.

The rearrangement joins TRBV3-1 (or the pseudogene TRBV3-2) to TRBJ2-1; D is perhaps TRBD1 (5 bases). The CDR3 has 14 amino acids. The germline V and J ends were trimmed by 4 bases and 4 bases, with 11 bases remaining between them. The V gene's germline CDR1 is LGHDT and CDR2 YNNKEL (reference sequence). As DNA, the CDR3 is TGTGCCAGCAGCCCACTGACAGAATACAATGAGCAGTTCTTC. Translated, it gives CASSPLTEYNEQFF.

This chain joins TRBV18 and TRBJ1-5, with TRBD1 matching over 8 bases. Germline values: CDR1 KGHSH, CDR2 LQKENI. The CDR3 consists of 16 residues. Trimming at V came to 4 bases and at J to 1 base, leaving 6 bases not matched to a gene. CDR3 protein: CASSLTGGMSNQPQHF. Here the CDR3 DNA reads TGTGCCAGCTCACTCACAGGGGGAATGAGCAATCAGCCCCAGCATTTT.

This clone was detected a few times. CDR3 nucleotides: TGTGCCAGCAGCGTAGCGGAATATTCATATGGCTACACCTTC. It specifies CASSVAEYSYGYTF. This chain links TRBV9 with TRBJ1-2; D is ambiguous. V lost 0 bases to trimming and J lost 5 bases, with 11 bases between them. The CDR3 extends over 14 amino acids. From germline, CDR1 is SGDLS and CDR2 YYNGEE.

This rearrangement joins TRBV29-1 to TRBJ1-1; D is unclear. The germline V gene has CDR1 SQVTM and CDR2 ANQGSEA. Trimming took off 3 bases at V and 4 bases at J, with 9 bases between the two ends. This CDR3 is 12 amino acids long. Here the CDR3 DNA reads TGCAGCGTTGAGTCCGGGGTCACTGAAGCTTTCTTT. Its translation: CSVESGVTEAFF.

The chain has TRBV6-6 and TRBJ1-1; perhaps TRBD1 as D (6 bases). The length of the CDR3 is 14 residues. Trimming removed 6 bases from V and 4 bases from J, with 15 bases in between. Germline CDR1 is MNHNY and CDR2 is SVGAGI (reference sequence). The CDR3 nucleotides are TGTGCCAGCAGGCGTGCAGGGGATGGCACTGAAGCTTTCTTT. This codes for CASRRAGDGTEAFF.

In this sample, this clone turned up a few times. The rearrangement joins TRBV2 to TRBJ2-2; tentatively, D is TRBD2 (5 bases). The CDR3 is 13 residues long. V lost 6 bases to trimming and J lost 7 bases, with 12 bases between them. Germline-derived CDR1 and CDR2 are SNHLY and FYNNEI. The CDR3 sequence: CASRAGGDGELFF. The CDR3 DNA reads TGTGCCAGCAGGGCAGGAGGTGACGGGGAGCTGTTTTTT.

For the CDR3, the DNA is TGCGCCAGCAGCTTGGACAGCTTGAACACTGAAGCTTTCTTT. Residues: CASSLDSLNTEAFF. J is TRBJ1-1 and V is TRBV5-1; D is unclear. The CDR3 consists of 14 residues. CDR1 SGHRS and CDR2 YFSETQ come from the germline V gene. V lost 0 bases and J lost 0, with 6 bases in between. Using reference TRBV5-1 and TRBJ1-1 for the parts outside the CDR3, the full variable domain is KAGVTQTPRYLIKTRGQQVTLSCSPISGHRSVSWYQQTPGQGLQFLFEYFSETQRNKGNFPGRFSGRQFSNSRSEMNVSTLELGDSALYLCASSLDSLNTEAFFGQGTRLTVV.

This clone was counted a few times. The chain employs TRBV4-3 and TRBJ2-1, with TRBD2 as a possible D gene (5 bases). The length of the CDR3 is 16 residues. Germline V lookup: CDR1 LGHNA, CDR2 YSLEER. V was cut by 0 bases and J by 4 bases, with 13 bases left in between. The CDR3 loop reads CASSQDLGSLYNEQFF. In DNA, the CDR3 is TGCGCCAGCAGCCAAGATCTTGGGAGCCTTTACAATGAGCAGTTCTTC.

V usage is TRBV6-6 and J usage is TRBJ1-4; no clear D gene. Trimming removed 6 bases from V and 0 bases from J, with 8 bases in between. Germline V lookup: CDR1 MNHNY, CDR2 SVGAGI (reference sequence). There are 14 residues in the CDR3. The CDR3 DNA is TGTGCCAGCAGACTAGATGCAACTAATGAAAAACTGTTTTTT. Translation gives CASRLDATNEKLFF.

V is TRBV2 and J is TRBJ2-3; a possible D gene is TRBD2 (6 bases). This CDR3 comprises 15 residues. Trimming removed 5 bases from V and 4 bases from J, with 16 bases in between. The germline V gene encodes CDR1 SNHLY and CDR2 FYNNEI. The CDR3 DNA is TGTGCCAGCAGTCCGCTGGCGGGATACGCAGATACGCAGTATTTT. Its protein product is CASSPLAGYADTQYF.

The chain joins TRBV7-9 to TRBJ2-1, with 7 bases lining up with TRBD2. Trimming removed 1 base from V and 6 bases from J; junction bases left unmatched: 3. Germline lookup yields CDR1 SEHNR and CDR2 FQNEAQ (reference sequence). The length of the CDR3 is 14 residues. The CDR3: CASSLGTSVNEQFF. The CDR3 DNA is TGTGCCAGCAGCTTAGGTACTAGCGTCAATGAGCAGTTCTTC.

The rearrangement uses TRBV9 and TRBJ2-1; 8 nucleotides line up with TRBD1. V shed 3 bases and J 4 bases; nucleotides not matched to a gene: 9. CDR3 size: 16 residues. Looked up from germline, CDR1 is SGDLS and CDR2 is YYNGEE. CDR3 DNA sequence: TGTGCCAGCAGCGCGACGGACAGGGAGATTTACAATGAGCAGTTCTTC. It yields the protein CASSATDREIYNEQFF. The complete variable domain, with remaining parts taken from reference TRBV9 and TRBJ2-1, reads DSGVTQTPKHLITATGQRVTLRCSPRSGDLSVYWYQQSLDQGLQFLIQYYNGEERAKGNILERFSAQQFPDLHSELNLSSLELGDSALYFCASSATDREIYNEQFFGPGTRLTVL.

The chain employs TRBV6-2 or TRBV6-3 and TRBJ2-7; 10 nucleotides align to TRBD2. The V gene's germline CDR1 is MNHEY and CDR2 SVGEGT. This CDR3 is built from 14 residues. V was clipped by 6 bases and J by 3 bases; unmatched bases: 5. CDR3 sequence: CASSWTSGNYEQYF. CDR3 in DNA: TGTGCCAGCAGCTGGACTAGCGGAAACTACGAGCAGTACTTC.

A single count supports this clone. CDR3 DNA sequence: TGTGCCAGAAGCGGCGCACTGACTAGGGGGCGGAAGTTCATGAACACTGAAGCTTTCTTT. It specifies CARSGALTRGRKFMNTEAFF. The chain recombines TRBV7-5 with TRBJ1-1; the DNA was not compared with TRBD1, the D call given in the table. TRBV7-5 is given as a pseudogene. The CDR3 runs 20 residues.

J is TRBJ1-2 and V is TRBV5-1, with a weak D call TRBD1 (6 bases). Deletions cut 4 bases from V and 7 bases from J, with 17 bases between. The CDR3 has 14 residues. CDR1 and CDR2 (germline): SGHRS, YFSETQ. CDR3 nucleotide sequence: TGCGCCAGCAGCCCATTCAACAGGGACGGTGGCTACACCTTC. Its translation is CASSPFNRDGGYTF.

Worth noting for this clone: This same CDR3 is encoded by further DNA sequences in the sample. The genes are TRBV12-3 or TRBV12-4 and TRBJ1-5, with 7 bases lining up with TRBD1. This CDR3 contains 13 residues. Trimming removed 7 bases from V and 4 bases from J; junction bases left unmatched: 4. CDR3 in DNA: TGTGCCAGCAACCCACAGGGGAATCAGCCCCAGCATTTT. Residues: CASNPQGNQPQHF.

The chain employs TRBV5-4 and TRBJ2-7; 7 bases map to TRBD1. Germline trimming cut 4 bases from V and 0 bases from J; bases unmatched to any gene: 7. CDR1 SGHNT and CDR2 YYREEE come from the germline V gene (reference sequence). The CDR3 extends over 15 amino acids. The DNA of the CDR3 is TGTGCCAGCAGCATCCGGGACAGCGCCTCCTACGAGCAGTACTTC. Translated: CASSIRDSASYEQYF.

For the CDR3, the DNA is TGTGCCAGCTCAACTCTGGCGGGACAGATCTCTGGAAACACCATATATTTT. This gives the protein CASSTLAGQISGNTIYF. This chain links TRBV18 with TRBJ1-3; TRBD1 aligns across 7 bases. The CDR3 sequence is 17 residues long. Per germline, CDR1 KGHSH and CDR2 LQKENI. Trimming at V came to 5 bases and at J to 0 bases, leaving 10 bases not matched to a gene.

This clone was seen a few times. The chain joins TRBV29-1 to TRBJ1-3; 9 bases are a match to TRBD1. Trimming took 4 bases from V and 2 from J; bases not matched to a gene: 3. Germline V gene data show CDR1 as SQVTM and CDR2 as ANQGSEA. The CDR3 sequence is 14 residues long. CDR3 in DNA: TGCAGCGTTGTGGGGACAGGGCCTGGAAACACCATATATTTT. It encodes CSVVGTGPGNTIYF.

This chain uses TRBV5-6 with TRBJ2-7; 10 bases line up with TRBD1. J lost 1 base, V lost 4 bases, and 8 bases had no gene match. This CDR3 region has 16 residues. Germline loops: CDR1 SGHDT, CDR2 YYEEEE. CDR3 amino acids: CASSGTGTGVSYEQYF. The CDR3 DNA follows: TGTGCCAGCAGCGGTACCGGGACAGGGGTGTCCTACGAGCAGTACTTC. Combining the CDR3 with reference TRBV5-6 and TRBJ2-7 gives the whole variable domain DAGVTQSPTHLIKTRGQQVTLRCSPKSGHDTVSWYQQALGQGPQFIFQYYEEEERQRGNFPDRFSGHQFPNYSSELNVNALLLGDSALYLCASSGTGTGVSYEQYFGPGTRLTVT.

CDR3 DNA sequence: TGTGCCAGCAGCTCATTAGGGGGGTCCTATGGCTACACCTTC. Its translation is CASSSLGGSYGYTF. This chain connects TRBV11-2 to TRBJ1-2; a weak D match, TRBD1 (6 bases). Germline CDR1 reads SGHAT; CDR2 reads FQNNGV. The V gene lost 4 bases and the J gene lost 4 bases, with 13 bases spanning the gap. The CDR3 has 14 residues. The full variable domain, completed using reference TRBV11-2 and TRBJ1-2, is EAGVAQSPRYKIIEKRQSVAFWCNPISGHATLYWYQQILGQGPKLLIQFQNNGVVDDSQLPKDRFSAERLKGVDSTLKIQPAKLEDSAVYLCASSSLGGSYGYTFGSGTRLTVV.

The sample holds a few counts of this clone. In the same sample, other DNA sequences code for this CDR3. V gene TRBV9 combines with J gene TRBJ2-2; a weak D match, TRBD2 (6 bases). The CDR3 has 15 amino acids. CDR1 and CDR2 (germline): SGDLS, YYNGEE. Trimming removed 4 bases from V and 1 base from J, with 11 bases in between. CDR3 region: CASSTGTRNTGELFF. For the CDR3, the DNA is TGTGCCAGCAGCACCGGGACTCGGAACACCGGGGAGCTGTTTTTT.

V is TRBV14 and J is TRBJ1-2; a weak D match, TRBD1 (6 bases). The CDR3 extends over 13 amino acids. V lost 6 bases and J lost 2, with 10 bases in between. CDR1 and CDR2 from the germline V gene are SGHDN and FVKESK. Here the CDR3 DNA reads TGTGCCAGCAGACCGGACAGCAACTATGGCTACACCTTC. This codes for CASRPDSNYGYTF.

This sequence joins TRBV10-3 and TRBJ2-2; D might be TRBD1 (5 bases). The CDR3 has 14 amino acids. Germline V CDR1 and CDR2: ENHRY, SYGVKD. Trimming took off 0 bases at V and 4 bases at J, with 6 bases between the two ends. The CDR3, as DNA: TGTGCCATCAGTGAGTCGACAGTCACCGGGGAGCTGTTTTTT. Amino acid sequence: CAISESTVTGELFF.

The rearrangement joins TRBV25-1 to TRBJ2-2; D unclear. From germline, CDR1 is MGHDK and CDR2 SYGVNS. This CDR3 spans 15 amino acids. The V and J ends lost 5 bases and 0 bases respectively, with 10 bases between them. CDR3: CASSTDAPNTGELFF. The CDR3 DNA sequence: TGTGCCAGCAGTACAGACGCACCGAACACCGGGGAGCTGTTTTTT.

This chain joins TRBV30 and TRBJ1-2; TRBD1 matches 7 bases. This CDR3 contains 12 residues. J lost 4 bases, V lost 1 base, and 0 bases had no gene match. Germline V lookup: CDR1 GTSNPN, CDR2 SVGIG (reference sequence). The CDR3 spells CAWSGTGYGYTF. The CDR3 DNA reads TGTGCCTGGAGTGGGACAGGCTATGGCTACACCTTC.